Given below is one TCR beta chain in context. The antigen this receptor binds is unknown. No base quality values were provided; no much bigger clone lies one nucleotide off. Receptor libraries were prepared by the immunoSEQ multiplex PCR assay. The source is immuneACCESS, and TCRdb retained only in-frame sequences with V and J called. Part of the clones is not carried over; for the studies checked, unresolved V genes explain less than half of this, and the remainder is unexplained. This sample holds roughly 40,000 clones; roughly 92% were observed only once. More than 0.6% of the sample belongs to the ten largest clones. This specimen comes from a study of T cell changes during pregnancy in multiple sclerosis (dated by TCRdb to the late 2010s). Some background on the complete study: Changes in the T cell repertoire over the course of pregnancy were examined in this study in women with multiple sclerosis.

The source material was CD4+ T cells from peripheral blood mononuclear cells, sampled in the first trimester of pregnancy. This TCR derives from a female donor with multiple sclerosis, enrolled in a pregnancy study.

The DNA sequence is given as TGTGCCAGCAGCCCCGACCCGGGACTAGAGAAGTACGAGCAGTACTTC. Translation gives CASSPDPGLEKYEQYF. The sequence is built from TRBV5-6 and TRBJ2-7; a stretch of 8 junction bases matches TRBD2. As encoded in the germline V gene, CDR1 is SGHDT while CDR2 is YYEEEE. Germline trimming: 4 bases from V, 4 bases from J; junction bases outside gene matches: 13. The CDR3 contains 16 residues, cysteine and phenylalanine counted. The DNA shown is the 48-base CDR3, in frame from base 1.